Presented here are 13 T cell receptor beta chains from one specimen sequenced in a study of T cell repertoires in cytomegalovirus infection. One entry per CDR3 protein, called by TCRdb with MiXCR from the reads. The sample has tens of thousands of distinct CDR3 sequences, approximately 20% seen once. For these TCRs, the target antigens are not known. Sequenced material: CD8+ T cells from cultured PBMCs, taken from culture after CMV antigen stimulation. The receptors originated from a human donor in good health (CMV status not recorded). Some clones in this sample may be carry-over from other donors' samples.

A few counts support this clonotype. J is TRBJ2-7 and V is TRBV4-1; D gene unclear. The CDR3 is 13 amino acids. Deletions cut 4 bases from V and 5 bases from J, with 12 bases between. Germline values: CDR1 MGHRA, CDR2 YSYEKL. The CDR3 DNA follows: TGCGCCAGCAGCCCAGTAGACCCCAACGAGCAGTACTTC. Its protein product is CASSPVDPNEQYF.

The table lists this clonotype with a few counts. The chain uses TRBV2 and TRBJ2-1; unclear D gene. V shed 6 bases and J shed 0 bases, with 3 bases lying between them. CDR1 SNHLY and CDR2 FYNNEI come from the germline V gene. There are 12 residues in the CDR3. The CDR3 spells CASRGSYNEQFF. DNA of the CDR3: TGTGCCAGCAGGGGCTCCTACAATGAGCAGTTCTTC.

This clonotype was found a few times. The chain carries TRBV10-3 and TRBJ2-1; D gene uncertain. Germline assignment: CDR1 ENHRY and CDR2 SYGVKD. CDR3 length equals 15 residues. The germline V and J ends were trimmed by 8 bases and 0 bases, with 14 bases remaining between them. CDR3 nucleotides: TGTGCCATCGCCCAAGGGCAGGACTCCTACAATGAGCAGTTCTTC. Translation: CAIAQGQDSYNEQFF.

This clonotype came up a few times. The gene calls are TRBV2 and TRBJ2-1; D is unclear. This CDR3 is built from 11 residues. The germline V gene encodes CDR1 SNHLY and CDR2 FYNNEI. The ends were cut back, 11 bases at V and 15 bases at J, with 20 bases in the middle. The CDR3 sequence: CAVQRKGPPFF. The CDR3 DNA reads TGTGCCGTGCAAAGAAAGGGCCCCCCGTTCTTC.

This clonotype was counted between two and nine times. The rearrangement uses TRBV9 and TRBJ2-5; tentatively, D is TRBD2 (6 bases). CDR3 length: 15 amino acids. V was pared by 3 bases and J by 2 bases, with 14 bases between. CDR1 and CDR2 (germline): SGDLS, YYNGEE. CDR3 bases: TGTGCCAGCAGCGCGACCGGGACTCAGCAAGAGACCCAGTACTTC. Amino acid sequence: CASSATGTQQETQYF.

This clonotype was seen a few times. The chain joins TRBV29-1 to TRBJ2-6; 7 nucleotides align to TRBD1. CDR3 size: 14 residues. The junction had 3 bases not matched to a gene; V was cut back by 7 bases and J by 0 bases. CDR1 and CDR2 from the germline V gene are SQVTM and ANQGSEA. The CDR3 nucleotides are TGCAGCGCCAGGGACAGCTCTGGGGCCAACGTCCTGACTTTC. Protein sequence: CSARDSSGANVLTF.

This clonotype has a count of ten or more. This chain uses TRBV6-2 or TRBV6-3 with TRBJ2-4; 10 nucleotides match TRBD1. Germline V gene data show CDR1 as MNHEY and CDR2 as SVGEGT. This CDR3 contains 15 residues. With 4 bases clipped from V and 4 bases from J, the junction kept 4 bases outside the gene matches. CDR3 DNA sequence: TGTGCCAGCAGTTCGGACAGGGGGATTAAAAACATTCAGTACTTC. This translates into CASSSDRGIKNIQYF.

The CDR3: CASSSLAGGITDTQYF. CDR3 DNA sequence: TGTGCCAGCAGCTCTTTAGCGGGGGGAATCACAGATACGCAGTATTTT. This rearrangement joins TRBV7-2 to TRBJ2-3, with 10 bases that match TRBD2. The CDR3 has 16 residues. Germline CDR1 and CDR2: SGHTA and FQGNSA. Trimming at V came to 4 bases and at J to 2 bases, leaving 6 bases not matched to a gene.

A few counts support this clonotype. The J gene is TRBJ2-7, the V gene TRBV7-9, with D perhaps TRBD1 (6 bases). Germline-derived CDR1 and CDR2 are SEHNR and FQNEAQ (reference sequence). The length of the CDR3 is 17 residues. The germline V and J ends were trimmed by 6 bases and 3 bases, with 24 bases remaining between them. The CDR3 coding sequence is TGTGCCAGCAGTACCGGGACGGGGCCCAGGGGTTTCTACGAGCAGTACTTC. As protein: CASSTGTGPRGFYEQYF.

This clonotype was recorded a few times. This rearrangement joins TRBV28 to TRBJ2-5; D might be TRBD2 (6 bases). Trimming removed 5 bases at V and 1 base at J, with 14 bases between. CDR3 size: 15 residues. Germline V gene sequence: CDR1 MDHEN, CDR2 SYDVKM. For the CDR3, the DNA is TGTGCCAGCAGTCCACCGGGGGAGATCCAAGAGACCCAGTACTTC. This codes for CASSPPGEIQETQYF.

The chain is built from TRBV19 and TRBJ1-1, with a weak D call TRBD1 (6 bases). This CDR3 is built from 15 residues. Trimming stripped 7 bases from V and 0 bases from J, with 15 bases between. Per germline, CDR1 LNHDA and CDR2 SQIVND (reference sequence). In DNA, the CDR3 is TGTGCCAGTACCAGAGGACAGCGCTTGAACACTGAAGCTTTCTTT. Translated: CASTRGQRLNTEAFF.

V is TRBV11-2 and J is TRBJ1-5; D is unresolved. Germline CDR1 is SGHAT and CDR2 is FQNNGV. The CDR3 is 15 amino acids. Trimming cost V 2 bases and J 0 bases, with 8 bases left between them. This chain's CDR3 is CASSLHGNSNQPQHF. The DNA for the CDR3 is TGTGCCAGCAGCTTACATGGTAATAGCAATCAGCCCCAGCATTTT.

This sequence joins TRBV6-5 and TRBJ2-7; either TRBD1 or TRBD2 may fit D (5 bases each). The CDR3 is 11 amino acids. The germline V gene has CDR1 MNHEY and CDR2 SVGAGI. Trimming left V 6 bases short and J 7 bases short, with 10 bases between. The CDR3 sequence is CASSQGREQYF. CDR3 bases: TGTGCCAGCAGCCAGGGACGAGAGCAGTACTTC.